The 31 T cell receptor beta chains in this list originate from one sample, sequenced in a study of naive and memory T cell subsets. Findings and caveats of the study: A few larger clonotypes appeared in naive repertoires, especially CD8, possibly memory cells re-expressing CD45RA.

The beta constant-region primer was an equimolar mix of two oligonucleotides covering TRBC1 and TRBC2. Ligated cDNA was amplified by four rounds of PCR with nested alpha and beta constant-region primers and SP2. Via MiXCR, TCRdb re-called the UMI-ligation and nested PCR reads, giving one row per CDR3 protein. The data hold 150,000 or so distinct CDR3 sequences, with roughly 23% observed a single time. These TCRs are of unknown antigen specificity. Material for sequencing was naive CD4+ T cells from blood. Every receptor here comes from a human donor in good health.

This clonotype was counted many times. The chain has TRBV29-1 and TRBJ1-1; D is undetermined. There are 13 residues in the CDR3. Trimming removed 4 bases from V and 5 bases from J, with 14 bases in between. Germline V lookup: CDR1 SQVTM, CDR2 ANQGSEA. CDR3 residues: CSVASGVSTEAFF. For the CDR3, the DNA is TGCAGCGTTGCTAGTGGGGTATCGACTGAAGCTTTCTTT.

In the case of this clonotype: Its ends do not fully match the called genes, so a read error is possible. The V call is TRBV2, the J call TRBJ2-6; 7 bases line up with TRBD1. CDR3 size: 14 residues. In germline, CDR1 is SNHLY, CDR2 FYNNEI. For the CDR3, the DNA is TGTGCCAGCAGAGAAGGGGGCGGGGCCAACGTCCTGACTTTC. It translates to CASREGGGANVLTF.

This clonotype was found many times. The CDR3 DNA sequence: TGTGCCAGTCAAAAAGCCTCTAGCGGGATCGACCATTTTTCCAAAAACATTCAGTACTTC. Residues: CASQKASSGIDHFSKNIQYF. The chain has TRBV19 and TRBJ2-4, with 9 positions matching TRBD2. Germline V gives CDR1 LNHDA, CDR2 SQIVND (reference sequence). CDR3 size: 20 residues. Trimming cost V 8 bases and J 2 bases; bases outside gene matches: 22.

V and J are TRBV29-1 and TRBJ2-7; 12 nucleotides agree with TRBD2. This CDR3 region has 14 residues. Germline lookup yields CDR1 SQVTM and CDR2 ANQGSEA. J was trimmed by 0 bases and V by 5 bases; bases with no gene match: 2. The CDR3 DNA sequence: TGCAGCGTTAGGACTAGCGGGAACTCCTACGAGCAGTACTTC. Translation: CSVRTSGNSYEQYF.

The chain couples TRBV10-3 to TRBJ2-7; the match to TRBD2 covers 11 bases. V was pared by 0 bases and J by 5 bases, with 9 bases of the junction left unmatched. Germline V gene sequence: CDR1 ENHRY, CDR2 SYGVKD. CDR3 length equals 17 residues. The CDR3 region is CAISESFSGRANHEQYF. Here the CDR3 DNA reads TGTGCCATCAGTGAGTCGTTTAGCGGGAGGGCCAATCACGAGCAGTACTTC.

This chain uses TRBV12-3 or TRBV12-4 with TRBJ1-1; D is perhaps TRBD1 (6 bases). The V end lost 6 bases, the J end lost 7 bases, and 12 bases lay between the germline ends. This CDR3 is 12 amino acids long. CDR3 sequence reads: CASRGAGDEAFF. For the CDR3, the DNA is TGTGCCAGCAGGGGGGCAGGGGATGAAGCTTTCTTT.

V gene TRBV29-1 combines with J gene TRBJ2-1, with 13 bases fitting TRBD2. Germline CDR1 and CDR2: SQVTM and ANQGSEA. The CDR3 length is 16 residues. Losses at the gene ends were 6 bases for V and 3 bases for J; bases not matched to a gene: 8. The CDR3 reads CSVTGLAGVLYNEQFF. The CDR3 nucleotides are TGCAGCGTCACCGGACTAGCGGGAGTCCTCTACAATGAGCAGTTCTTC.

The chain employs TRBV15 and TRBJ2-1; D is ambiguous. Trimming shortened V by 0 bases and J by 6 bases, and 6 bases separated the two germline ends. This CDR3 is 13 amino acids long. Germline V gene data show CDR1 as LNHNV and CDR2 as YYDKDF (reference sequence). The CDR3, as DNA: TGTGCCACCAGCAGAGAAGGCTTCAATGAGCAGTTCTTC. This codes for CATSREGFNEQFF.

This clonotype has more than one count but fewer than ten. The chain carries TRBV20-1 and TRBJ1-1, with 8 nucleotides matching TRBD1. CDR3 size: 15 residues. Germline assignment: CDR1 DFQATT and CDR2 SNEGSKA (reference sequence). The trim removed 3 bases at V and 1 base at J, leaving 7 bases unmatched. CDR3 DNA sequence: TGCAGTGCTAGGCCACACAGGGGGGAGAACACTGAAGCTTTCTTT. Translating gives CSARPHRGENTEAFF.

The rearrangement uses TRBV7-2 and TRBJ1-1; D ambiguous. The ends were cut back, 5 bases at V and 0 bases at J, with 10 bases in the middle. Per the germline V gene, CDR1 is SGHTA and CDR2 is FQGNSA. This CDR3 comprises 14 residues. The CDR3 reads CASSPRFMNTEAFF. The CDR3 DNA follows: TGTGCCAGCAGCCCTAGGTTTATGAACACTGAAGCTTTCTTT.

This chain joins TRBV20-1 and TRBJ2-1; 9 bases are a match to TRBD2. The CDR3 totals 15 residues. The germline CDR1 and CDR2 sequences are DFQATT and SNEGSKA (reference sequence). Germline trimming cut 5 bases from V and 2 bases from J; bases unmatched to any gene: 7. The DNA for the CDR3 is TGCAGTGCTGCCCCAGCGGGAGGCCCCTACAATGAGCAGTTCTTC. It is translated as CSAAPAGGPYNEQFF.

This clonotype was seen a handful of times. The chain couples TRBV6-1 to TRBJ2-1; 8 bases map to TRBD1. This CDR3 spans 15 amino acids. Germline-derived CDR1 and CDR2 are MNHNS and SASEGT. The V and J ends lost 4 bases and 6 bases, in that order; junction bases with no gene match: 8. CDR3: CASSGRDRLRNEQFF. For the CDR3, the DNA is TGTGCCAGCAGTGGCCGGGACAGGCTACGCAATGAGCAGTTCTTC.

The chain couples TRBV4-1 to TRBJ2-6; 8 positions match TRBD1. The CDR3 consists of 18 residues. CDR1 and CDR2 from the germline V gene are MGHRA and YSYEKL. The ends lost 4 bases at V and 0 bases at J; junction bases unmatched: 8. CDR3 residues: CASSRGDRRSSGANVLTF. The DNA of the CDR3 is TGCGCCAGCAGCCGGGGGGACAGGCGAAGCTCTGGGGCCAACGTCCTGACTTTC.

This clonotype showed up many times. CDR3 region: CASSLVASSYNEQFF. In nucleotides, the CDR3 is TGTGCCAGCAGCTTAGTGGCCAGCTCCTACAATGAGCAGTTCTTC. The genes are TRBV7-6 and TRBJ2-1, with no clear D. The CDR3 runs to 15 residues. V gave up 1 base and J gave up 0 bases, with 7 bases separating them. CDR1 is SGHVS and CDR2 is FNYEAQ in the germline V gene.

The chain uses TRBV5-1 and TRBJ1-5; perhaps TRBD1 as D (5 bases). Germline assignment: CDR1 SGHRS and CDR2 YFSETQ. V lost 3 bases to trimming and J lost 1 base, with 11 bases between them. The CDR3 extends over 15 amino acids. CDR3 sequence (DNA): TGCGCCAGCAGCTCGGGGCTCGACAGCAATCAGCCCCAGCATTTT. It encodes CASSSGLDSNQPQHF.

This clonotype was recorded only once. The chain joins TRBV28 to TRBJ2-3; unclear D gene. Trimming stripped 4 bases from V and 2 bases from J, with 22 bases between. Germline values: CDR1 MDHEN, CDR2 SYDVKM. The CDR3 is 18 amino acids. The CDR3 DNA sequence: TGTGCCAGCAGTTATGAAGTTATGGGGATAGGGTACACAGATACGCAGTATTTT. This translates into CASSYEVMGIGYTDTQYF.

The table lists this clonotype with a few counts. This chain joins TRBV30 and TRBJ2-7; D perhaps matches TRBD2 (6 bases). Germline values: CDR1 GTSNPN, CDR2 SVGIG (reference sequence). Trimming left V 1 base short and J 0 bases short, with 13 bases between. This CDR3 is 15 amino acids long. This CDR3 reads CAWSAGTPSSYEQYF. The CDR3, as DNA: TGTGCCTGGAGTGCCGGGACTCCGAGCTCCTACGAGCAGTACTTC.

This clonotype was seen a few times. This chain uses TRBV7-6 with TRBJ2-7, with D hard to call. Trimming cost V 1 base and J 0 bases, with 16 bases left between them. Germline V gene lookup returns CDR1 SGHVS and CDR2 FNYEAQ. This CDR3 region has 17 residues. CDR3 region: CASSLVPQAGSSYEQYF. For the CDR3, the DNA is TGTGCCAGCAGCTTAGTCCCCCAGGCCGGGTCCTCCTACGAGCAGTACTTC.

In its sample, this clonotype was seen a few times. The chain combines TRBV20-1 with TRBJ1-1; 7 bases match TRBD1. CDR1 and CDR2 from the germline V gene are DFQATT and SNEGSKA (reference sequence). CDR3 size: 15 residues. V shed 2 bases and J 1 base; nucleotides not matched to a gene: 7. DNA of the CDR3: TGCAGTGCTAGAACAGGGGTGCTGAGGAACACTGAAGCTTTCTTT. Residues: CSARTGVLRNTEAFF.

V and J are TRBV4-2 and TRBJ2-2; tentative D call: TRBD2 (5 bases). The CDR3 has 15 amino acids. Germline loops: CDR1 LGHNA, CDR2 YNFKEQ. Trimming cost V 1 base and J 3 bases, with 9 bases left between them. In DNA form, the CDR3 reads TGTGCCAGCAGCCAAGCGGGAACGGACACCGGGGAGCTGTTTTTT. Its protein product is CASSQAGTDTGELFF.

This chain joins TRBV5-1 and TRBJ2-5; 9 positions agree with TRBD1. The germline gives CDR1 SGHRS, CDR2 YFSETQ. Trimming took 4 bases from V and 4 from J; bases not matched to a gene: 8. There are 15 residues in the CDR3. The CDR3 spells CASSAWTGAAETQYF. The CDR3 DNA follows: TGCGCCAGCAGCGCGTGGACAGGGGCCGCAGAGACCCAGTACTTC.

There are a few counts of this clonotype. V gene TRBV12-3 or TRBV12-4 combines with J gene TRBJ1-1, with 8 bases lining up with TRBD1. The CDR3 is 14 residues long. With 5 bases clipped from V and 4 bases from J, the junction kept 6 bases outside the gene matches. Written as DNA, the CDR3 is TGTGCCAGCAGTCTAGGACAGGGTGCCACTGAAGCTTTCTTT. This gives the protein CASSLGQGATEAFF.

J is TRBJ2-7 and V is TRBV6-2 or TRBV6-3, with 10 bases matching TRBD2. CDR1 is MNHEY, CDR2 SVGEGT, per germline. The CDR3 is made up of 18 amino acids. J lost 1 base, V lost 2 bases, and 11 bases had no gene match. The CDR3: CASSYPHIGLAVSYEQYF. DNA of the CDR3: TGTGCCAGCAGTTACCCACATATTGGACTAGCGGTATCCTACGAGCAGTACTTC.

To note about this clonotype: The junction departs from the called germline gene at one end, perhaps through a read error. The chain joins TRBV11-2 to TRBJ2-5, with a tentative D call TRBD1 (6 bases). Germline CDR1 is SGHAT and CDR2 is FQNNGV. CDR3 size: 13 residues. The CDR3 region is CASSLDNWRLGAF. The CDR3 nucleotides are TGTGCCAGCAGCTTAGATAATTGGAGACTGGGGGCCTTC.

The genes are TRBV20-1 and TRBJ1-5; no clear D gene. Germline CDR1 and CDR2: DFQATT and SNEGSKA (reference sequence). V dropped 1 base and J dropped 6 bases, with 16 bases sitting between them. The CDR3 has 15 residues. For the CDR3, the DNA is TGCAGTGCTAGAGTTGCTGGGAATGCGGGTCAGCCCCAGCATTTT. It codes for CSARVAGNAGQPQHF.

This chain connects TRBV18 to TRBJ1-5; D not resolved. Germline lookup yields CDR1 KGHSH and CDR2 LQKENI. The V end was cut by 6 bases, the J end by 3 bases, with 9 bases between. The CDR3 contains 13 residues. The CDR3 region has the DNA TGTGCCAGCTCCCCGGACGACAATCAGCCCCAGCATTTT. Protein product: CASSPDDNQPQHF. Combining the CDR3 with reference TRBV18 and TRBJ1-5 gives the whole variable domain NAGVMQNPRHLVRRRGQEARLRCSPMKGHSHVYWYRQLPEEGLKFMVYLQKENIIDESGMPKERFSAEFPKEGPSILRIQQVVRGDSAAYFCASSPDDNQPQHFGDGTRLSIL.

In its sample, this clonotype was seen a few times. J is TRBJ2-2 and V is TRBV29-1, with D hard to call. The CDR3 contains 15 residues. V dropped 3 bases and J dropped 5 bases, with 16 bases sitting between them. Germline V gene sequence: CDR1 SQVTM, CDR2 ANQGSEA. The DNA for the CDR3 is TGCAGCGTTGACTACGACTCCCGAAGGACCGGGGAGCTGTTTTTT. Translation: CSVDYDSRRTGELFF.

The chain combines TRBV6-1 with TRBJ2-5; maybe TRBD2 (6 bases). The germline CDR1 and CDR2 sequences are MNHNS and SASEGT. V was cut by 2 bases and J by 5 bases, with 21 bases left in between. The CDR3 consists of 17 residues. CDR3 amino acids: CASSEYWGSSDMETQYF. The CDR3 DNA reads TGTGCCAGCAGTGAATATTGGGGCTCTAGCGACATGGAGACCCAGTACTTC.

This chain joins TRBV7-8 and TRBJ2-1; D is perhaps TRBD1 (6 bases). Germline lookup yields CDR1 SGHVS and CDR2 FQNEAQ. Trimming cost V 6 bases and J 4 bases, with 16 bases left between them. The CDR3 extends over 15 amino acids. DNA of the CDR3: TGTGCCAGCAGTCCCAGGGGAATGCGATACAATGAGCAGTTCTTC. Translation: CASSPRGMRYNEQFF.

The J gene is TRBJ1-4, the V gene TRBV28; no clear D. Trimming left V 5 bases short and J 0 bases short, with 13 bases between. The CDR3 is 16 residues long. CDR1 and CDR2 from the germline V gene are MDHEN and SYDVKM. CDR3 DNA sequence: TGTGCCAGCAGTCCTACAGCCATAGCAACTAATGAAAAACTGTTTTTT. Translating gives CASSPTAIATNEKLFF.

V is TRBV27 and J is TRBJ1-4; D ambiguous. The CDR3 extends over 13 amino acids. Germline CDR1 and CDR2: MNHEY and SMNVEV (reference sequence). Trimming cost V 4 bases and J 4 bases, with 7 bases left between them. The CDR3 nucleotides read TGTGCCAGCAGTTGGCGGCGTAATGAAAAACTGTTTTTT. Its translation: CASSWRRNEKLFF.